Listed below are T cell receptor beta chains from one sample, sequenced in a study of blood T cells in healthy people across ages. TCRdb independently ran MiXCR on the 5' RACE reads; one entry per CDR3 protein. The table shows roughly 1.5 million distinct CDR3 sequences, with roughly 43% occurring only once. The material sequenced was blood. These receptor sequences come from a woman under 30 in good health. CDR3s include the opening cysteine and the closing phenylalanine or tryptophan. D genes are given only for firm matches. Not every row has a clone size; where given, it reads once, few, many or a size class.

d_gene	abundance	v_gene	j_gene	CDR3nt	CDR3aa
.	few	TRBV20-1	TRBJ2-1	TGCAGTGCTAGTGTACGAACCTACAATGAGCAGTTCTTC	CSASVRTYNEQFF
.	few	TRBV6-1	TRBJ2-4	TGTGCCAGCAGTGAATGGAGGGGGGTGAACATTCAGTACTTC	CASSEWRGVNIQYF
.	.	TRBV9	TRBJ2-3	TGTGCCAGCAGCGTTCAGACTGGCCTTAGCACAGATACGCAGTATTTT	CASSVQTGLSTDTQYF
TRBD2	.	TRBV24-1	TRBJ2-1	TGTGCCACCAGTGAACTTTGGACTAGCGGGAAGCAGTTCTTC	CATSELWTSGKQFF
TRBD1	.	TRBV5-1	TRBJ1-1	TGCGCCAGCAGCCCGGGACAGGGGCAGGTGAACACTGAAGCTTTCTTT	CASSPGQGQVNTEAFF
.	.	TRBV5-1	TRBJ2-5	TGCGCCAGCACACGGATGCTCCGGGAGACCCAGTACTTC	CASTRMLRETQYF
.	.	TRBV5-1	TRBJ2-1	TGCGCCAGCAGCTTCTTAGGGGGGGGGCCCTACAATGAGCAGTTCTTC	CASSFLGGGPYNEQFF
TRBD1	few	TRBV7-2	TRBJ1-5	TGTGCCAGCAGCGATGGGACAGGTCTACAGCCCCAGCATTTT	CASSDGTGLQPQHF
.	.	TRBV24-1	TRBJ1-1	TGTGCCACCAGTGAAGGATCTGAAGCTTTCTTT	CATSEGSEAFF
.	.	TRBV7-9	TRBJ2-7	TGTGCCAGCAGCCCCAGGGATACCTACGAGCAGTACTTC	CASSPRDTYEQYF
.	few	TRBV4-1	TRBJ1-5	TGCGCCAGCAGCCATCCTGGTGGGGGCCCCCAGCATTTT	CASSHPGGGPQHF
.	once	TRBV20-1	TRBJ2-3	TGCAGTGCTAGAGGAAAGGGCGCCACAGATACGCAGTATTTT	CSARGKGATDTQYF
.	.	TRBV29-1	TRBJ2-5	TGCAGCGTCGGCTTCGGGAGATCGCAAGAGACCCAGTACTTC	CSVGFGRSQETQYF
.	.	TRBV27	TRBJ1-1	TGTGCCAGCAGTTTACAACCCCCGGAAAACACTGAAGCTTTCTTT	CASSLQPPENTEAFF
TRBD2	.	TRBV6-6	TRBJ2-1	TGTGCCAGCAGTTACAAGGGACTAGGGATCGATGAGCAGTTCTTC	CASSYKGLGIDEQFF
.	.	TRBV20-1	TRBJ1-2	TGCAGTGCTACGAACGTGGACATCTTCAGGGGCTACACCTTC	CSATNVDIFRGYTF
.	.	TRBV11-2	TRBJ2-2	TGTGCCACCGCGTTAAGGAGCACCGGGGAGCTGTTTTTT	CATALRSTGELFF
TRBD1	.	TRBV5-1	TRBJ2-2	TGCGCCAGCAGCGTCGGGACAGGGAACACCGGGGAGCTGTTTTTT	CASSVGTGNTGELFF
.	once	TRBV15	TRBJ1-1	TGTGCCACCAGCAAGACAGCGTACGGGAACACTGAAGCTTTCTTT	CATSKTAYGNTEAFF
.	.	TRBV5-8	TRBJ1-5	TGTGCCAGCAGCTTGGTGTTCCAGGTTCCCCAGCATTTT	CASSLVFQVPQHF
TRBD1	.	TRBV7-9	TRBJ2-7	TGTGCCAGCAGCCCCCGGACAGGGGCGAACCTCTACGAGCAGTACTTC	CASSPRTGANLYEQYF
TRBD1	once	TRBV4-2	TRBJ1-2	TGTGCCAGCAGCCAAGAACGGGACAGTAATGGCTACACCTTC	CASSQERDSNGYTF